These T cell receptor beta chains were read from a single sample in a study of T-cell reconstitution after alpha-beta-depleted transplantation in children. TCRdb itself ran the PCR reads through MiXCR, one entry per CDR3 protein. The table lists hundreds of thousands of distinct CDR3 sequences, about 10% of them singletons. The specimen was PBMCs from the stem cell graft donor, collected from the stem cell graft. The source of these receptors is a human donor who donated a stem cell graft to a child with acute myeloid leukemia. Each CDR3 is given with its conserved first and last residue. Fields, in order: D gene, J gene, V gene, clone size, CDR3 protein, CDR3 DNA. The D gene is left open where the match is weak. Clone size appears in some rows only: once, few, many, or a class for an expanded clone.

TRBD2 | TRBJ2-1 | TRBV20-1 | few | CSARDSLAGASSYNEQFF | TGCAGTGCTAGAGATTCTCTAGCGGGGGCAAGCTCCTACAATGAGCAGTTCTTC
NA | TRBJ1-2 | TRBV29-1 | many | CSVEAGRYTF | TGCAGCGTTGAGGCAGGGCGCTACACCTTC
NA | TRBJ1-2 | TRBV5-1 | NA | CASSPGVSNYGYTF | TGCGCCAGCAGTCCAGGAGTCTCTAACTATGGCTACACCTTC
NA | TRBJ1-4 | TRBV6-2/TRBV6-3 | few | CASSSRVGRQTNEKLFF | TGTGCCAGCAGCTCACGCGTCGGACGGCAAACTAATGAAAAACTGTTTTTT
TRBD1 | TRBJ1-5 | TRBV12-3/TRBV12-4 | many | CASSLAGGLSNQPQHF | TGTGCCAGCAGTTTGGCAGGGGGATTGAGCAATCAGCCCCAGCATTTT
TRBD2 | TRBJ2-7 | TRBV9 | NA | CASSVGSGGPYEQYF | TGTGCCAGCAGCGTAGGGTCGGGAGGGCCCTACGAGCAGTACTTC
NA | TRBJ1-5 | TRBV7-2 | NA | CASSLEWNQPQHF | TGTGCCAGCAGCTTAGAATGGAATCAGCCCCAGCATTTT
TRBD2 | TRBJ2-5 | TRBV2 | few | CASSSGRALETQYF | TGTGCCAGCAGTAGCGGGAGGGCCCTAGAGACCCAGTACTTC
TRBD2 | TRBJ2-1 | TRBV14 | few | CATRGLADNEQFF | TGTGCCACCCGGGGACTAGCGGACAATGAGCAGTTCTTC
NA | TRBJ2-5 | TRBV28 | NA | CASSSRQGGKTQYF | TGTGCCAGCAGTTCCCGGCAGGGGGGGAAGACCCAGTACTTC
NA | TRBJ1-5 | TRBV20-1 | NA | CSARDGQVVQPQHF | TGCAGTGCTAGAGATGGTCAGGTTGTGCAGCCCCAGCATTTT
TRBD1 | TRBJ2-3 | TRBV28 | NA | CASSSPRQGEADTQYF | TGTGCCAGCAGTTCCCCCCGACAGGGGGAAGCAGATACGCAGTATTTT
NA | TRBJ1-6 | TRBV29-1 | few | CSVREGVGNSPLHF | TGCAGCGTGAGGGAAGGGGTTGGGAATTCACCCCTCCACTTT
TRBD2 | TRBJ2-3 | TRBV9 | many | CASSVGLAVPDTQYF | TGTGCCAGCAGCGTGGGACTAGCGGTTCCAGATACGCAGTATTTT
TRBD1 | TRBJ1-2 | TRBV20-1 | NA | CSAGTGESGYTF | TGCAGTGCGGGGACAGGGGAATCTGGCTACACCTTC
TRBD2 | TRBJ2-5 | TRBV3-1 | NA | CASSQEDPSGFETQYF | TGTGCCAGCAGCCAAGAGGATCCTAGCGGTTTTGAGACCCAGTACTTC
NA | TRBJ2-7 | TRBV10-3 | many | CAISGERQTTGEQYF | TGTGCCATCAGTGGTGAGCGACAGACGACGGGCGAGCAGTACTTC
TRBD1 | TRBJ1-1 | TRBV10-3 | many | CAISAIPGQGKAFF | TGTGCCATCAGTGCCATACCGGGACAGGGTAAAGCTTTCTTT
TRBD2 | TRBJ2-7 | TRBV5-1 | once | CASSLPSGRAPEQYF | TGCGCCAGCAGCCTACCAAGCGGGAGGGCCCCCGAGCAGTACTTC
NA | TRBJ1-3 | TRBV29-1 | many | CSVQNGGNTIYF | TGCAGCGTGCAAAACGGAGGAAACACCATATATTTT
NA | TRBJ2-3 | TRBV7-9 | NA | CASSLAHGTDTQYF | TGTGCCAGCAGCTTAGCACACGGCACAGATACGCAGTATTTT
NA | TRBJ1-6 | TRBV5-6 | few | CASSLRNTYNSPLHF | TGTGCCAGCAGCTTGCGCAACACCTATAATTCACCCCTCCACTTT
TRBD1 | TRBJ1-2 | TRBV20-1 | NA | CSAPRSTGGSGYTF | TGCAGTGCCCCTCGGTCGACAGGGGGAAGTGGCTACACCTTC
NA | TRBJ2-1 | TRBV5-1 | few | CASSRIPDTYNEQFF | TGCGCCAGCAGCAGAATCCCAGACACATACAATGAGCAGTTCTTC
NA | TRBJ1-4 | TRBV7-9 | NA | CASSSFGKLFF | TGTGCCAGCAGCTCTTTTGGAAAACTGTTTTTT
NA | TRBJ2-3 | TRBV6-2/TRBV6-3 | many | CASTQGPDTQYF | TGTGCCAGCACCCAGGGGCCAGATACGCAGTATTTT
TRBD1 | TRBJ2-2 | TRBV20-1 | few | CSLRGQGGLGELFF | TGCAGTCTTAGGGGACAGGGTGGTTTAGGGGAGCTGTTTTTT
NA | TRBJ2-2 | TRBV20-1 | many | CSAPGASGLLTGELFF | TGCAGTGCCCCCGGGGCGTCGGGACTTTTAACCGGGGAGCTGTTTTTT
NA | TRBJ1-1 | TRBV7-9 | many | CASSPPAAGRRGEAFF | TGTGCCAGCAGCCCCCCGGCGGCGGGAAGGAGAGGTGAAGCTTTCTTT